Presented here are 21 T cell receptor beta chains from one specimen sequenced in a study of tumor and adjacent non-tumor tissue in lung cancer. Three rounds of nested PCR, following a modified ARM-PCR protocol, produced the TCRbeta library. TCRdb analysed the multiplex PCR reads with MiXCR anew, one entry per CDR3 protein. The sample has approximately 44,000 distinct CDR3 sequences; 60% are singletons. The template was RNA from unsorted bulk tissue. Distant lung tissue was collected more than 3 cm away from the tumor edge. The sample taken for sequencing was distant non-tumor lung tissue. These receptors were collected from a man aged 45-65 years with non-small cell lung cancer.

This clonotype was observed many times. The chain uses TRBV6-1 and TRBJ1-5; maybe TRBD1 (5 bases). The CDR3 is 14 residues long. Germline V gene sequence: CDR1 MNHNS, CDR2 SASEGT. V dropped 0 bases and J dropped 2 bases, with 5 bases sitting between them. This CDR3 reads CASSEAGGNQPQHF. The CDR3 DNA follows: TGTGCCAGCAGTGAAGCAGGGGGCAATCAGCCCCAGCATTTT.

The rearrangement links TRBV5-1 to TRBJ2-5, with 7 bases that match TRBD2. Germline V gene lookup returns CDR1 SGHRS and CDR2 YFSETQ. V shed 3 bases, J shed 1 base, and the junction held 6 bases outside the gene matches. This CDR3 is 15 amino acids long. CDR3 bases: TGCGCCAGCAGCTCCCTAAGCGGGATCCAAGAGACCCAGTACTTC. Amino acids: CASSSLSGIQETQYF.

DNA for the CDR3: TGCAGTGCTAGAATCACGACTAGCGGGTTGAGCACCGGGGAGCTGTTTTTT. This translates into CSARITTSGLSTGELFF. V and J are TRBV20-1 and TRBJ2-2, with 10 positions matching TRBD2. CDR1 is DFQATT and CDR2 is SNEGSKA in the germline V gene (reference sequence). The CDR3 covers 17 residues. Losses at the gene ends were 2 bases for V and 4 bases for J; bases not matched to a gene: 10.

As concerns this clonotype: This likely comes from a read error, as the CDR3 has no conserved phenylalanine or tryptophan at its end. V and J are TRBV12-3 or TRBV12-4 and TRBJ1-5; D uncertain. Trimming removed 1 base from V and 3 bases from J, with 10 bases in between. The length of the CDR3 is 15 residues. In nucleotides, the CDR3 is TGTGCCAGCAGTTTAGAGCCAAATTACAATCAGCCCCAGCATTCT. Translating gives CASSLEPNYNQPQHS.

This clonotype was observed once. At one end the junction does not follow the germline gene, possibly because of a read error. This chain connects TRBV10-2 to TRBJ1-6; 8 positions match TRBD1. The CDR3 length is 14 residues. Germline V gives CDR1 WSHSY, CDR2 SAAADI. The CDR3, as DNA: TGCGCCAGCAGCGGACAGGGTGTCAATTCACCCATCCACTTT. Its translation is CASSGQGVNSPIHF.

Of note for this clonotype: A read error may explain this, as a much larger clone is one base away. The chain couples TRBV6-2 or TRBV6-3 to TRBJ2-3, with D possibly being TRBD1 (6 bases). This CDR3 contains 16 residues. The germline V gene has CDR1 MNHEY and CDR2 SVGEGT. V dropped 6 bases and J dropped 4 bases, with 20 bases sitting between them. The CDR3 coding sequence is TGTGCCAGCAGCTCCGCAGGGGAAGGCCTCGCAGATACGCAGTATTTT. Translation gives CASSSAGEGLADTQYF.

The CDR3 protein is CASSRQGGRGYEQYF. The CDR3 DNA reads as TGTGCCAGCAGCAGACAGGGGGGGAGAGGCTACGAGCAGTACTTC. The chain carries TRBV6-5 and TRBJ2-7, with 9 bases identical to TRBD1. Unmatched junction bases numbered 9, after V lost 6 bases and J lost 3 bases. The CDR3 sequence is 15 residues long. Germline V lookup: CDR1 MNHEY, CDR2 SVGAGI.

This clonotype was found many times. The junction does not match germline at one end; this may be a read error. Here the CDR3 DNA reads TGTGCCAGCAGTTATTCAGGGGGGGGACACACCAGGGAGCTGTTTTTT. Protein: CASSYSGGGHTRELFF. This chain links TRBV6-5 with TRBJ2-2; D could derive from TRBD1 or TRBD2 (7 bases each). The CDR3 runs 16 residues. Germline V gives CDR1 MNHEY, CDR2 SVGAGI.

On this clonotype itself: A read error is possible here, since a much larger clone lies one base away. The genes are TRBV19 and TRBJ2-1, with 9 bases lining up with TRBD2. Germline V lookup: CDR1 LNHDA, CDR2 SQIVND (reference sequence). The CDR3 spans 14 residues. For the CDR3, the DNA is TGTGACGCCAGTCCAGCGGGAGGCACGGATGAGCAGTTCTTC. It specifies CDASPAGGTDEQFF.

Only a few counts were recorded for this clonotype. Germline and junction disagree at one end, which may indicate a read error. The chain is built from TRBV24-1 and TRBJ1-6; perhaps TRBD1 as D (6 bases). The CDR3 is 18 residues long. Germline lookup yields CDR1 KGHDR and CDR2 SFDVKD. CDR3 in DNA: TGTGCCACGAACATGGACTACATGGACAGATCCTATAGTTCACCCCTCCACTTT. Protein: CATNMDYMDRSYSSPLHF.

As for this clonotype: This clone may be a read error of a much larger clone one base away. The CDR3 does not end in the conserved phenylalanine or tryptophan, so this is likely a read error. The CDR3 DNA reads TGTGCCAGCAGCTTAGGAGGGCTGTCCACCGGGGAGCTGTTTTCT. It is translated as CASSLGGLSTGELFS. V gene TRBV7-9 combines with J gene TRBJ2-2, with a weak D call TRBD2 (5 bases). From germline, CDR1 is SEHNR and CDR2 FQNEAQ (reference sequence). V gave up 1 base and J gave up 4 bases, with 10 bases separating them. This CDR3 is built from 15 residues.

Remarks on this clonotype: One junction end does not reproduce the germline sequence, and a read error may be involved. This chain uses TRBV7-8 with TRBJ2-2; a weak D match, TRBD1 (5 bases). Germline values: CDR1 SGHVS, CDR2 FQNEAQ. The CDR3 consists of 14 residues. As DNA, the CDR3 is TGTACCAGCAGCTCGAAGACAGACATCGGGGAGCTGTTTTTT. This codes for CTSSSKTDIGELFF. Based on the CDR3 plus reference TRBV7-8 and TRBJ2-2, the full variable domain is GAGVSQSPRYKVAKRGQDVALRCDPISGHVSLFWYQQALGQGPEFLTYFQNEAQLDKSGLPSDRFFAERPEGSVSTLKIQRTQQEDSAVYLCTSSSKTDIGELFFGEGSRLTVL.

Of note for this clonotype: One base away lies a much larger clone, so this may be a sequencing read error. CDR3 nucleotides: TGTGTCAGCAGTTATCACCGACAGGGGGTGAATGGCTACACCTTC. Its protein is CVSSYHRQGVNGYTF. The chain links TRBV6-5 to TRBJ1-2; 9 bases match TRBD1. In germline, CDR1 is MNHEY, CDR2 SVGAGI. The CDR3 covers 15 residues.

This clonotype was recorded a few times. The rearrangement joins TRBV28 to TRBJ1-4, with D perhaps TRBD1 (5 bases). The CDR3 runs to 14 residues. Germline-derived CDR1 and CDR2 are MDHEN and SYDVKM. Trimming cost V 4 bases and J 4 bases, with 10 bases left between them. The CDR3 sequence is CASSSGTLNEKLFF. The CDR3 DNA is TGTGCCAGCAGTTCCGGGACCCTTAATGAAAAACTGTTTTTT.

About this clonotype itself: A much larger clone sits a single nucleotide away, making a read error possible. The chain uses TRBV5-1 and TRBJ2-7; tentative D call: TRBD1 (5 bases). The CDR3 has 14 residues. Germline assignment: CDR1 SGHRS and CDR2 YFSETQ. V was pared by 0 bases and J by 3 bases, with 10 bases between. The DNA for the CDR3 is TGCGCCAGCAGCTTGGAGGACATAAACTACGAGCAGTACTTC. Its protein product is CASSLEDINYEQYF.

The sample holds many counts of this clonotype. The chain has TRBV7-9 and TRBJ1-6; D not resolved. Germline V CDR1 and CDR2: SEHNR, FQNEAQ (reference sequence). This CDR3 comprises 15 residues. Deletions cut 2 bases from V and 8 bases from J, with 13 bases between. CDR3 sequence (DNA): TGTGCCAGCAGCTTAAAGGCCTCGATAGATTCACCCCTCCACTTT. Translating it yields CASSLKASIDSPLHF.

This sequence joins TRBV10-2 and TRBJ2-5; no clear D. Germline V gene data show CDR1 as WSHSY and CDR2 as SAAADI. CDR3 size: 14 residues. Trimming took 8 bases from V and 2 from J, leaving 15 bases between them. The CDR3 coding sequence is TGCGCCAGCGGGCTCTCGAGAATGCAAGAGACCCAGTACTTC. Residues: CASGLSRMQETQYF.

J is TRBJ2-7 and V is TRBV11-2, with D perhaps TRBD1 (6 bases). Germline V CDR1 and CDR2: SGHAT, FQNNGV. This CDR3 has 14 residues. The CDR3 sequence is CAGTTQGASYEQYF. CDR3 in DNA: TGTGCTGGCACAACACAGGGTGCCAGCTATGAGCAGTACTTC.

With respect to this clonotype: One end of the junction fails to match germline, which may point to a read error. The chain combines TRBV11-2 with TRBJ2-7, with D perhaps assigned TRBD1 or TRBD2 (5 bases each). CDR3 length equals 14 residues. Germline CDR1 reads SGHAT; CDR2 reads FQNNGV. The CDR3 loop is CASSLVGAGIEQYF. In nucleotides, the CDR3 is TGTGCTAGCAGCTTAGTCGGGGCAGGGATCGAGCAGTACTTC.

Points on this clonotype: Relative to the germline gene, one junction end is altered; a read error may explain this. The chain is built from TRBV10-2 and TRBJ1-5; unclear D gene. Germline CDR1 and CDR2: WSHSY and SAAADI. The CDR3 consists of 12 residues. As DNA, the CDR3 is TGCGCCAGCAGTGATCCCCCTCAGCCCGAGTATTTT. It translates to CASSDPPQPEYF.

A word on this clonotype: Since no conserved phenylalanine or tryptophan closes the CDR3, a read error is the likely cause. The rearrangement links TRBV30 to TRBJ2-6; D is unresolved. Trimming cost V 4 bases and J 4 bases, with 14 bases left between them. CDR1 is GTSNPN, CDR2 SVGIG, per germline (reference sequence). The CDR3 loop spans 15 amino acids. The CDR3 nucleotides read TGTGCCTGGACAGAGGATTTCTTCGGGGCCAACGTCCTGACTTCC. Translated, it gives CAWTEDFFGANVLTS.